This is a list of T cell receptor beta chains from one sample in a study of blood T cell repertoires in COVID-19. Data came from immunoSEQ multiplex PCR; TCRdb stores just in-frame clones and leaves some out. The sample consists of 59,000 or so clones, 82% of them appearing once. The specimen sequenced was peripheral blood. These receptors were taken from a human donor in a cohort sampled during active COVID-19. Each CDR3 is given with its conserved first and last residue. A D gene is named only where the DNA matches it firmly. The size field is filled for only some rows; it gives once, few, many or a size class.

TRBD1	.	TRBV18	TRBJ1-5	CASSPQGQGYQPQHF	TGTGCCAGCTCACCACAGGGACAGGGGTATCAGCCCCAGCATTTT
TRBD1	.	TRBV19	TRBJ1-4	CASSPRTGGATTNEKLFF	TGTGCCAGTAGTCCCCGGACAGGGGGGGCGACAACTAATGAAAAACTGTTTTTT
.	.	TRBV2	TRBJ2-3	CASSAGQVTDTQYF	TGTGCCAGCAGTGCCGGTCAGGTCACAGATACGCAGTATTTT
.	once	TRBV4-1	TRBJ1-1	CASSLQENTEAFF	TGCGCCAGCAGCCTCCAGGAGAACACTGAAGCTTTCTTT
TRBD1	.	TRBV5-1	TRBJ2-3	CASSWGDRGPTDTQYF	TGCGCCAGCAGCTGGGGGGACAGGGGGCCCACAGATACGCAGTATTTT
.	.	TRBV7-6	TRBJ2-3	CASSLASLGGAADTQYF	TGTGCCAGCAGCTTAGCGAGCCTAGGGGGGGCCGCAGATACGCAGTATTTT
.	.	TRBV2	TRBJ2-7	CASSDGGAYEQYF	TGTGCCAGCAGTGACGGGGGTGCATACGAGCAGTACTTC
.	.	TRBV4-1	TRBJ2-5	CASSQEGQRQLKTQYF	TGCGCCAGCAGCCAAGAAGGCCAGCGGCAGTTGAAGACCCAGTACTTC
.	few	TRBV3-1/TRBV3-2	TRBJ2-6	CASSQLSGANVLTF	TGTGCCAGCAGCCAACTCTCTGGGGCCAACGTCCTGACTTTC
.	.	TRBV19	TRBJ1-5	CASSDTPQPQHF	TGTGCCAGTAGTGACACCCCACAGCCCCAGCATTTT
TRBD1	.	TRBV4-1	TRBJ1-6	CASSLLDRGSSPLHF	TGCGCCAGCAGTCTCCTGGACAGGGGATCTTCACCCCTCCACTTT
.	.	TRBV18	TRBJ2-5	CASSQYQGKETQYF	TGTGCCAGCTCTCAATATCAGGGAAAAGAGACCCAGTACTTC
TRBD1	.	TRBV7-2	TRBJ2-2	CASSVTGTGGPGELFF	TGTGCCAGCAGCGTCACCGGGACAGGGGGACCCGGGGAGCTGTTTTTT
.	.	TRBV14	TRBJ2-1	CASSSRIRGSYNEQFF	TGTGCCAGCAGCTCAAGAATACGGGGTTCCTACAATGAGCAGTTCTTC
TRBD2	.	TRBV2	TRBJ2-5	CASRSLAGGQETQYF	TGTGCCAGCAGGTCACTAGCGGGGGGCCAAGAGACCCAGTACTTC
TRBD2	.	TRBV5-1	TRBJ2-1	CASSFSGGTMGDEQFF	TGCGCCAGCAGCTTTAGCGGGGGGACCATGGGAGATGAGCAGTTCTTC
TRBD1	.	TRBV18	TRBJ2-1	CASSLAGQGSNEQFF	TGTGCCAGCTCCTTGGCTGGACAGGGGTCCAATGAGCAGTTCTTC
.	once	TRBV9	TRBJ1-4	CASSFRQTTNEKLFF	TGTGCCAGCAGCTTTAGACAGACAACTAATGAAAAACTGTTTTTT
TRBD2	.	TRBV11-2	TRBJ2-1	CATRLTGAGGLHEQFF	TGTGCCACCCGCCTAACGGGGGCGGGGGGTCTCCATGAGCAGTTCTTC
TRBD2	.	TRBV10-1	TRBJ2-3	CASSEFGRGIADTQYF	TGCGCCAGCAGTGAGTTTGGGCGGGGGATCGCAGATACGCAGTATTTT
.	.	TRBV12-5	TRBJ2-5	CASGPPEETQYF	TGTGCTAGTGGCCCCCCCGAGGAGACCCAGTACTTC
.	.	TRBV5-1	TRBJ1-1	CASSFDPQGSVAFF	TGCGCCAGCAGCTTTGATCCGCAGGGAAGTGTTGCTTTCTTT
.	.	TRBV7-9	TRBJ2-5	CASSLSRRGETQYF	TGTGCCAGCAGCCTATCCCGACGGGGAGAGACCCAGTACTTC
TRBD1	once	TRBV6-5	TRBJ1-5	CASSFDRGGQPQHF	TGTGCCAGCAGTTTCGACAGGGGCGGGCAGCCCCAGCATTTT
.	once	TRBV21-1	TRBJ1-5	CASSKDHRVHQPQHF	TGTGCCAGCAGCAAAGATCACAGGGTCCATCAGCCCCAGCATTTT
TRBD1	.	TRBV7-2	TRBJ1-6	CASSFDRSDRGGSPLHF	TGTGCCAGCAGCTTTGATAGGTCGGACAGGGGTGGTTCACCCCTCCACTTT
TRBD2	.	TRBV3-1/TRBV3-2	TRBJ2-3	CASSDPRGTSGPDTQYF	TGTGCCAGCAGCGATCCCCGAGGGACTAGCGGGCCGGATACGCAGTATTTT
TRBD1	.	TRBV28	TRBJ1-5	CASSLYGTVFSNQPQHF	TGTGCCAGCAGTTTATATGGGACAGTGTTTAGCAATCAGCCCCAGCATTTT
.	.	TRBV25-1	TRBJ2-4	CASSEGGTGLAKNIQYF	TGTGCCAGCAGTGAGGGGGGGACAGGCCTAGCCAAAAACATTCAGTACTTC
TRBD1	many	TRBV6-6	TRBJ1-2	CASSYAGQGGGYTF	TGTGCCAGCAGTTACGCGGGACAGGGAGGCGGCTACACCTTC
.	.	TRBV12-5	TRBJ2-1	CASGPGQSGNEQFF	TGTGCTAGTGGCCCCGGACAGTCTGGGAATGAGCAGTTCTTC
.	.	TRBV7-8	TRBJ1-3	CASSLRQLTVGGNTIYF	TGTGCCAGCAGCCTCCGACAGCTAACGGTGGGAGGAAACACCATATATTTT
TRBD1	.	TRBV6-5	TRBJ2-7	CASIGQGRVYEQYF	TGTGCCAGCATCGGACAGGGGCGCGTCTACGAGCAGTACTTC
TRBD1	.	TRBV10-3	TRBJ1-2	CAISAQGRYGYTF	TGTGCCATCAGCGCACAGGGGAGATATGGCTACACCTTC
.	.	TRBV14	TRBJ1-1	CASSQAAGPGGLTEAFF	TGTGCCAGCAGCCAAGCTGCTGGTCCCGGGGGGCTCACTGAAGCTTTCTTT
.	.	TRBV11-2	TRBJ1-1	CASSLWAGPLVTEAFF	TGTGCCAGCAGCTTATGGGCAGGGCCGCTGGTCACTGAAGCTTTCTTT
.	.	TRBV5-1	TRBJ1-2	CASSTSGGDYGYTF	TGCGCCAGCAGCACCTCGGGAGGGGACTATGGCTACACCTTC
.	.	TRBV5-6	TRBJ1-1	CASSWGDTGAFF	TGTGCCAGCAGCTGGGGGGATACCGGGGCTTTCTTT
.	.	TRBV18	TRBJ1-5	CASSPSIGAFNQPQHF	TGTGCCAGCTCACCATCGATAGGGGCATTCAATCAGCCCCAGCATTTT
.	.	TRBV28	TRBJ1-6	CASSLRGNSPLHF	TGTGCCAGCAGTTTAAGGGGGAATTCACCCCTCCACTTT
.	.	TRBV29-1	TRBJ1-1	CSVSYRETEAFF	TGCAGCGTTTCCTACAGGGAGACTGAAGCTTTCTTT